This TCR beta chain was identified during a study of yellow fever vaccine responses in identical twins. The CDR3 is made up of 13 amino acids. Germline CDR1 reads WNHNN; CDR2 reads SYGVQD (reference sequence). The ends were cut back, 5 bases at V and 5 bases at J, with 10 bases in the middle. TCRdb recomputed calls from the RT-PCR reads with MiXCR, one row per CDR3 protein. This sample carries roughly 700 distinct CDR3 sequences, over 90% of them seen once, and the ten largest clones take roughly 4.5%. The genes are TRBV10-1 and TRBJ1-5, with D perhaps matching TRBD1 (5 bases). This clonotype originated in a woman between 18 and 29 years old who received the yellow fever vaccine. Material: T cells from blood (PBMCs), unsorted or a sorted subset (not recorded which), obtained before or after yellow fever vaccination (not recorded which). CDR3: CASSRQGDQPQHF. CDR3 DNA: TGCGCCAGCAGTCGCCAGGGAGATCAGCCCCAGCATTTT.